The entry below describes one T cell receptor beta chain. Its antigen is unknown. Every participant with HIV received treatment in the United States. Prior to DNA extraction, the samples held roughly 1-10 million cryopreserved PBMC. At survey level, the immunoSEQ assay was run in its v3.0 version. Data came from immunoSEQ multiplex PCR; TCRdb stores just in-frame clones and leaves some out. This table has about 24,000 clones, just over 85% appearing once. This CDR3 is built from 15 residues. V was pared by 0 bases and J by 2 bases, with 11 bases between. Germline CDR1 reads SGHDT; CDR2 reads YYEEEE. This sample is drawn from a study of long-term antiretroviral therapy in people with HIV. General study points: Clonal expansions arising prior to ART prevailed in the repertoire at every time point.

The starting material was unsorted PBMCs, obtained 1.8 years before starting antiretroviral therapy. The receptor comes from a woman aged 25 to 45 with HIV. The chain couples TRBV5-6 to TRBJ1-2; possibly TRBD1 for D (6 bases). Written as DNA, the CDR3 is TGTGCCAGCAGCTTGGAGCCCGGGGGCAACTATGGCTACACCTTC. Encoded protein: CASSLEPGGNYGYTF. The whole variable domain, remainder taken from reference TRBV5-6 and TRBJ1-2, is DAGVTQSPTHLIKTRGQQVTLRCSPKSGHDTVSWYQQALGQGPQFIFQYYEEEERQRGNFPDRFSGHQFPNYSSELNVNALLLGDSALYLCASSLEPGGNYGYTFGSGTRLTVV.